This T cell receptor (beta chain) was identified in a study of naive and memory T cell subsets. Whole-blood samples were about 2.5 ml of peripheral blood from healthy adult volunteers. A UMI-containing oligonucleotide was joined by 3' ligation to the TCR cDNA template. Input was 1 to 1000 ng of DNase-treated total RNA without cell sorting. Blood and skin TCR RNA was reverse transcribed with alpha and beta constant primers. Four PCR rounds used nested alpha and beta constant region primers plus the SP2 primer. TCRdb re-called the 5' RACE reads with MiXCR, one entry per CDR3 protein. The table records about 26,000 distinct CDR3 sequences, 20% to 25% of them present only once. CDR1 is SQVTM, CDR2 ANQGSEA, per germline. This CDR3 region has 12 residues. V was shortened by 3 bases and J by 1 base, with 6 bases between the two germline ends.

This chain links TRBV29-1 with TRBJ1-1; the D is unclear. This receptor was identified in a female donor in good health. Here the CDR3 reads CSVDSGNTEAFF. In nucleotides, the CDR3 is TGCAGCGTTGATTCAGGGAACACTGAAGCTTTCTTT.